The sequence of this T cell receptor beta chain was determined in a study of blood T cell repertoires in COVID-19. Study summary: Spain, Italy and the United States supplied samples that represented acute and convalescent COVID-19. Nucleic acid was either cDNA or gDNA, and it came from T cells, B-cell-depleted T cells, or PBMCs.

Germline assignment: CDR1 SGHTA and CDR2 FQGNSA. The CDR3 length is 15 residues. Trimming left V 1 base short and J 8 bases short, with 17 bases between. Method: immunoSEQ multiplex PCR; TCRdb's copy keeps in-frame clones and lacks some. The sample carries 100,000 to 150,000 clones, around 85% recorded once. This clonotype was sampled from a woman between 45 and 60 years old with acute or convalescent COVID-19. The sequencing sample was made of peripheral blood. This sequence joins TRBV7-2 and TRBJ1-2; a possible D gene is TRBD1 (6 bases). CDR3 residues: CASSLGDTKSGGYTF. The CDR3 DNA follows: TGTGCCAGCAGCTTAGGGGACACTAAATCGGGAGGCTACACCTTC.